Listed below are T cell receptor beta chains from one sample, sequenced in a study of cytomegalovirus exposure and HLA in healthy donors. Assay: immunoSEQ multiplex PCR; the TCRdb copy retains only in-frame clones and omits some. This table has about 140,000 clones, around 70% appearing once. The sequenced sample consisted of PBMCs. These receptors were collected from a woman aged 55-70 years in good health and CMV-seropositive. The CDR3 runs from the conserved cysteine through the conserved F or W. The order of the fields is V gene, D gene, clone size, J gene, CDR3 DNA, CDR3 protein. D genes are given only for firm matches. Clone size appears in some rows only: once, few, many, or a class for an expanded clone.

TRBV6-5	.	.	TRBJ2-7	TGTGCCAGCAGTTACCCTGGGACATACGAGCAGTACTTC	CASSYPGTYEQYF
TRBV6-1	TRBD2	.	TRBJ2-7	TGTGCCAGCAAAGTTAGCGGGAGAATCTCCTACGAGCAGTACTTC	CASKVSGRISYEQYF
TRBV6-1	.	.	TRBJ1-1	TGTGCCACCCATAAAGGGGTTCGAACTGAAGCTTTCTTT	CATHKGVRTEAFF
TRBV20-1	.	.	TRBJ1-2	TGCAGTGCCGCCGGGGGTTACGGCTACACCTTC	CSAAGGYGYTF
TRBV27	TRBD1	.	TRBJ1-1	TGTGCCAGCAGTCTCCCTCCCGGGAGGGGGCACACTGAAGCTTTCTTT	CASSLPPGRGHTEAFF
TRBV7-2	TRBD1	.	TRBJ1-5	TGTGCCAGCAGCTTAGCAGACAGGGCCAGCAATCAGCCCCAGCATTTT	CASSLADRASNQPQHF
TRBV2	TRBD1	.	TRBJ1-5	TGTGCCAGCAGGGGGGACAGCCCGGCCGAGGGGCCCCAGCATTTT	CASRGDSPAEGPQHF
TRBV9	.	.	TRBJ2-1	TGTGCCAGCAGCAGTGGGGCGGGAACTTCCTACAATGAGCAGTTCTTC	CASSSGAGTSYNEQFF
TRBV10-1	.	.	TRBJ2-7	TGCGCCAGCAGCCTCGAGTCCGGATACGGGATGGACGAGCAGTACTTC	CASSLESGYGMDEQYF
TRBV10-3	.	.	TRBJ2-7	TGTGCCATCGGGTCAGGGAATGCGCAGTACTTC	CAIGSGNAQYF
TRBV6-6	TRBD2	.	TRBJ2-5	TGTGCCAGCAGTTATACTAGCGGCCAAGAGACCCAGTACTTC	CASSYTSGQETQYF
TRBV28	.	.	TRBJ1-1	TGTGCCAGCAGTTTGCGGGGGCCCACGAACACTGAAGCTTTCTTT	CASSLRGPTNTEAFF
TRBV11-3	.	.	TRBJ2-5	TGTGCCAGCAGCTTAGACAGGGTTGAGGAGACCCAGTACTTC	CASSLDRVEETQYF
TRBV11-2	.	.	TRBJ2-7	TGTGCCAGCACCCAAGGGGGGGTAGAGCAGTACTTC	CASTQGGVEQYF
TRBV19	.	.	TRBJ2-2	TGTGCCAGTAGTATTAGCCCAGACACCGGGGAGCTGTTTTTT	CASSISPDTGELFF
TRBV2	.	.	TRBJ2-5	TGTGCCACCCGACAGGAAACGCAAGAGACCCAGTACTTC	CATRQETQETQYF
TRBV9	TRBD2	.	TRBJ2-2	TGTGCCAGCAGCGTAGCGGTAGCGGGAAACACCGGGGAGCTGTTTTTT	CASSVAVAGNTGELFF
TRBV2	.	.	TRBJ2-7	TGTGCCAGCAGTGTCGTCAGAAATTACTACGAGCAGTACTTC	CASSVVRNYYEQYF
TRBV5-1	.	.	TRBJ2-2	TGCGCCAGTATACCGGGACAAGTCACTTCCGGGGAGCTGTTTTTT	CASIPGQVTSGELFF
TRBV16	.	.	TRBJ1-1	TGTGCCAGCAGCCAATTAGCTGAAGCTTTCTTT	CASSQLAEAFF
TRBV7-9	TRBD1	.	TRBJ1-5	TGTGCCAGCAGCTTTGGGACAGGGGTGGGTCAGCCCCAGCATTTT	CASSFGTGVGQPQHF
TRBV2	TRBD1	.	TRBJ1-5	TGTGCCAGCACCCAGGGGGCGAGACAGCCCCAGCATTTT	CASTQGARQPQHF
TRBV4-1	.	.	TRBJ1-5	TGCGCCAGCAGCCAAGTAAGGGGGGGTAGCGGGGACAATCAGCCCCAGCATTTT	CASSQVRGGSGDNQPQHF
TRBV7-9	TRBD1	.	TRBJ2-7	TGTGCCAGCAGCTTGGGACAGCCATTACGGGGCGACGAGCAGTACTTC	CASSLGQPLRGDEQYF
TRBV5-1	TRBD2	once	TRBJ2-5	TGCGCCAGCAGCTTGGTCGGACTAGCGGAAGAGACCCAGTACTTC	CASSLVGLAEETQYF
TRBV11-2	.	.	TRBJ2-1	TGTGCCAGCAGCTTAGGCAGGGTCAATGAGCAGTTCTTC	CASSLGRVNEQFF
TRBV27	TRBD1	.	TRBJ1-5	TGTGCCAGCAGTTTAGACAGGGTGAGCAATCAGCCCCAGCATTTT	CASSLDRVSNQPQHF
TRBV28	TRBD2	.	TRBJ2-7	TGTGCCAGCAGTTTTCTGCGGGGGAGCGGGAGTTTGTACGAGCAGTACTTC	CASSFLRGSGSLYEQYF
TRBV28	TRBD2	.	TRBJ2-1	TGTGCCAGCAGAGCGGGGACTACCCCCTACAATGAGCAGTTCTTC	CASRAGTTPYNEQFF
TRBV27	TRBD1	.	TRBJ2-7	TGTGCCAGCAAGACAGGGGTAGCCGAGCAGTACTTC	CASKTGVAEQYF
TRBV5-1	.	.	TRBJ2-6	TGCGCCAGCAGCTTGGCCGTCTCCTCTGGGGCCAACGTCCTGACTTTC	CASSLAVSSGANVLTF
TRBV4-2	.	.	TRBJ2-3	TGTGCCAGCAGCCAAGATTACGGCGGGACCACAGATACGCAGTATTTT	CASSQDYGGTTDTQYF
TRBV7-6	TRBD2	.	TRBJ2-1	TGTGCCAGCAGCTCGCCACTAGCGGATAGATTCAATGAGCAGTTCTTC	CASSSPLADRFNEQFF
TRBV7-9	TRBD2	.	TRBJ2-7	TGTGCCAGCAGCCCGACTAGCGTCTACGAGCAGTACTTC	CASSPTSVYEQYF
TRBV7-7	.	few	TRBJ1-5	TGTGCTAGCAGCTTAGAATCCATTCAGCATTTT	CASSLESIQHF
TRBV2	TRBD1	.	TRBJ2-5	TGTGCCAGCAGTCCAAACGTGGGACAGAGGAGGGAGACCCAGTACTTC	CASSPNVGQRRETQYF
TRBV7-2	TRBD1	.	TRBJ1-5	TGTGCCAGCAGCTTAGACCAGGGGGCGAGGCAGCCCCAGCATTTT	CASSLDQGARQPQHF
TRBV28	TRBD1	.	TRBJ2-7	TGTGCCAGCAGTCCCTTCCCGGGACAGATAAGGGCCTACGAGCAGTACTTC	CASSPFPGQIRAYEQYF
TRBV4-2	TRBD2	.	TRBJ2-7	TGTGCCAGCAGCCAACAAATGGTGACTAGCGGTTTCTACGAGCAGTACTTC	CASSQQMVTSGFYEQYF
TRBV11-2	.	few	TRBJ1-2	TGTGCCAGCAGCTTAGATCTAGGGAGGGGCTACACCTTC	CASSLDLGRGYTF
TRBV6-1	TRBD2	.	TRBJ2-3	TGTGCCAGCACGTCCGCGGGAGGAGCAGATACGCAGTATTTT	CASTSAGGADTQYF
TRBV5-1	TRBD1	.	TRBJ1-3	TGCGCCAGCAGTCCAACGGGACAGACTTTATTCTCTGGAAACACCATATATTTT	CASSPTGQTLFSGNTIYF
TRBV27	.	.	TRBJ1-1	TGTGCCAGCAGTCCAATACTGGAGCTTCGGAACACTGAAGCTTTCTTT	CASSPILELRNTEAFF
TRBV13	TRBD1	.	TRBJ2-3	TGTGCCAGCAGCTTAGCCGGGACAGCCAAAGATACGCAGTATTTT	CASSLAGTAKDTQYF
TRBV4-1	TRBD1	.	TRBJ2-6	TGCGCCAGCAGCCCCCGGGACAGGGTCCCCGGGGCCAACGTCCTGACTTTC	CASSPRDRVPGANVLTF
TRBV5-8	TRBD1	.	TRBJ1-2	TGTGCCAGCAGCTTGAGGGACAGGGGCGCTGGGTATGGCTACACCTTC	CASSLRDRGAGYGYTF
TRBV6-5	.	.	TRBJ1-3	TGTGCCAGCAGTCCCGGGACAATAGGAAACACCATATATTTT	CASSPGTIGNTIYF
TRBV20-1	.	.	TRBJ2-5	TGCAGTGCTACAGGGGAGACCCAGTACTTC	CSATGETQYF
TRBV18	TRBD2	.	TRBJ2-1	TGTGCCAGCTCACCGACTAGCGGGAGCTACAATGAGCAGTTCTTC	CASSPTSGSYNEQFF
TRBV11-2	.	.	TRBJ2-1	TGTGCCAGCAGCCTGGACAGCCCTACGAACAATGAGCAGTTCTTC	CASSLDSPTNNEQFF
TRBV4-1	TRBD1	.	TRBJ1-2	TGCGCCAGCAGCCAAGATCATAAGGACAGGCTCTATGGCTACACCTTC	CASSQDHKDRLYGYTF
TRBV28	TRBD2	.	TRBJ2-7	TGTGCCAGCAGTTTGTCCAGCGGGATATACGAGCAGTACTTC	CASSLSSGIYEQYF
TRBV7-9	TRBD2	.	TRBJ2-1	TGTGCCAGCAGCCCAAGATGGGGACTAGCCAGCGATGAGCAGTTCTTC	CASSPRWGLASDEQFF